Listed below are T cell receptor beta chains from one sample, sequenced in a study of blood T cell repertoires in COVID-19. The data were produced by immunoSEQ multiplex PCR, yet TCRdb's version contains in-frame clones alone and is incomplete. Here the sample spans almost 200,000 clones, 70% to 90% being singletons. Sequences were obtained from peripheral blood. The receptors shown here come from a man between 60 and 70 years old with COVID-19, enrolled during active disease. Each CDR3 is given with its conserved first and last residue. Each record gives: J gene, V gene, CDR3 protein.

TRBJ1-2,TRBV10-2,CASSAGYYRGGLPTF
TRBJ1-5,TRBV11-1,CASLNQPQHF
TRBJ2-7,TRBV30,CAWSVDDGTGGYEQYF
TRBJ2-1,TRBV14,CASSSVVSNEQFF
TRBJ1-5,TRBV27,CAGSLSNGPNQPQHF
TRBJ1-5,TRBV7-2,CASSPLTGVGNQPQHF
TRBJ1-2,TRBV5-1,CASSYDRSLGYTF
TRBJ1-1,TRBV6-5,CASSSQGSGTEAFF
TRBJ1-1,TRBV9,CASSAPRGSGNTEAFF
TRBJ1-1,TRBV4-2,CASSVQGKDTEAFF
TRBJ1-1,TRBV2,CASRGTGGGMTEAFF
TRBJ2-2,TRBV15,CATGLAEGGDTGELFF
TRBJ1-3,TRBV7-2,CASSSFGQGLNTIYF
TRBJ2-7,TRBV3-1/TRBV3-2,CASSQSFRETYEQYF
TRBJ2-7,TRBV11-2,CASSLTQGKENEQYF
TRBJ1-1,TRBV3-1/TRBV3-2,CASSLQGQGTEAFF
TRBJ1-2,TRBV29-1,CSVVDEYGYTF
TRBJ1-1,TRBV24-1,CATRGPGLQGNTEAFF
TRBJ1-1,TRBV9,CASSSQMNTEAFF
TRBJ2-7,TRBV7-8,CASSTSDRGPYEQYF
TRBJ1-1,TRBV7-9,CASSLRTPSRNTEAFF
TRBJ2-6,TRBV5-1,CASSQGPGANVLTF